A selection of T cell receptor beta chains follows, all from one sample in a study of blood T cell repertoires in COVID-19. Some clones are missing from TCRdb's copy, which holds only in-frame ones; the method was immunoSEQ multiplex PCR. The sample includes over 150,000 clones, approximately 90% of them seen just once. Input material: peripheral blood. The receptors here all came from a man younger than 30 with COVID-19, enrolled during active disease. CDR3s include the opening cysteine and the closing phenylalanine or tryptophan. A D gene is named only where the DNA matches it firmly. The size of a clone is reported for some rows only, either as once, few or many, or as a class for expanded clones.

cdr3_length j_call clone_size d_call v_call cdr3_aa cdr3_nt
15 TRBJ2-1 NA NA TRBV19 CASSIARAVGNEQFF TGTGCCAGTAGTATAGCCAGGGCGGTAGGGAATGAGCAGTTCTTC
15 TRBJ2-3 NA TRBD1 TRBV15 CATSMGQVGTDTQYF TGTGCCACCAGCATGGGACAGGTGGGAACAGATACGCAGTATTTT
15 TRBJ1-3 NA NA TRBV14 CASSQSGGFGNTIYF TGTGCCAGCAGCCAGTCCGGGGGTTTCGGAAACACCATATATTTT
14 TRBJ2-5 NA NA TRBV6-1 CASSELGAQETQYF TGTGCCAGCAGTGAATTGGGGGCACAAGAGACCCAGTACTTC
15 TRBJ2-1 NA TRBD2 TRBV28 CASSLGGRDYNEQFF TGTGCCAGCAGTTTAGGCGGGAGGGACTACAATGAGCAGTTCTTC
14 TRBJ1-4 NA TRBD1 TRBV7-9 CASSSGTDNEKLLF TGTGCCAGCAGCTCCGGGACAGATAATGAAAAACTGCTTTTT
17 TRBJ2-3 NA TRBD1 TRBV27 CASSRIRMDRAPDTQYF TGTGCCAGCAGTCGAATTCGGATGGACAGGGCTCCAGATACGCAGTATTTT
17 TRBJ2-3 NA NA TRBV5-4 CASSLRVAGALTDTQYF TGTGCCAGCAGCTTGCGGGTGGCGGGGGCTCTCACAGATACGCAGTATTTT
15 TRBJ2-2 NA NA TRBV5-6 CASSPDTRNTGELFF TGTGCCAGCAGCCCGGACACTCGGAACACCGGGGAGCTGTTTTTT
14 TRBJ2-2 NA TRBD1 TRBV27 CASSLRQGAGELFF TGTGCCAGCAGTTTACGACAGGGGGCAGGGGAGCTGTTTTTT
12 TRBJ2-7 NA NA TRBV24-1 CATSDRSYEQYF TGTGCCACCAGTGACAGATCCTACGAGCAGTACTTC
12 TRBJ1-1 NA NA TRBV6-6 CASSYIDSEAFF TGTGCCAGCAGTTACATAGACAGTGAAGCTTTCTTT
14 TRBJ1-3 NA NA TRBV3-1/TRBV3-2 CASSLVGGGNTIYF TGTGCCAGCAGCCTGGTAGGAGGGGGAAACACCATATATTTT
13 TRBJ1-5 NA NA TRBV28 CASSFRGYQPQHF TGTGCCAGCAGTTTCCGGGGGTATCAGCCCCAGCATTTT
15 TRBJ1-1 NA TRBD1 TRBV6-5 CASKPTGYEGTEAFF TGTGCCAGCAAACCGACAGGGTATGAGGGCACTGAAGCTTTCTTT
17 TRBJ2-7 NA NA TRBV4-2 CASSQDWGGQGNYEQYF TGTGCCAGCAGCCAAGATTGGGGGGGGCAGGGGAACTACGAGCAGTACTTC
13 TRBJ2-1 NA NA TRBV11-1 CASSPDRSNEQFF TGTGCCAGCAGCCCCGACAGGTCAAATGAGCAGTTCTTC
17 TRBJ1-6 NA NA TRBV28 CASSLRIPSSYNSPLHF TGTGCCAGCAGTTTGCGGATTCCGAGCTCCTATAATTCACCCCTCCACTTT
14 TRBJ2-7 once NA TRBV5-1 CASSPGVGGYEQYF TGCGCCAGCAGCCCGGGGGTGGGCGGCTACGAGCAGTACTTC
17 TRBJ2-1 NA TRBD1 TRBV5-4 CASRDKRQGRTYNEQFF TGTGCCAGCAGGGATAAGAGACAGGGTAGGACCTACAATGAGCAGTTCTTC
13 TRBJ1-2 once NA TRBV15 CATSRGQYYGYTF TGTGCCACCAGCAGAGGCCAGTACTATGGCTACACCTTC
15 TRBJ1-3 once NA TRBV9 CASSVRGGSGNTIYF TGTGCCAGCAGCGTCAGGGGTGGTTCTGGAAACACCATATATTTT
16 TRBJ2-3 NA TRBD2 TRBV24-1 CATSVGLAETTDTQYF TGTGCCACCAGTGTCGGTCTAGCGGAAACCACAGATACGCAGTATTTT
13 TRBJ2-5 NA TRBD1 TRBV6-5 CASSRQGRETQYF TGTGCCAGCAGCCGACAGGGAAGGGAGACCCAGTACTTC
15 TRBJ1-5 NA NA TRBV4-2 CASSQGVHRNQPQHF TGTGCCAGCAGCCAAGGAGTCCATCGCAATCAGCCCCAGCATTTT
12 TRBJ1-6 once TRBD1 TRBV11-2 CASSYRGGPLHF TGTGCCAGCAGTTACAGGGGGGGGCCCCTCCACTTT
17 TRBJ2-1 NA TRBD1 TRBV6-6 CASSPLRTGGSYNEQFF TGTGCCAGCAGTCCCCTCCGGACAGGGGGCTCATACAATGAGCAGTTCTTC
16 TRBJ1-3 NA TRBD1 TRBV15 CATSRGTGGSGNTIYF TGTGCCACCAGCAGAGGGACAGGGGGTAGTGGAAACACCATATATTTT
15 TRBJ2-7 NA NA TRBV19 CASSISRSSSYEQYF TGTGCCAGTAGTATATCCCGATCTAGCTCCTACGAGCAGTACTTC
13 TRBJ2-3 NA NA TRBV7-9 CASSLQETDTQYF TGTGCCAGCAGCTTACAGGAAACAGATACGCAGTATTTT
14 TRBJ2-5 once TRBD1 TRBV7-2 CASSPRTGRETQYF TGTGCCAGCAGCCCTCGGACAGGCCGGGAGACCCAGTACTTC
16 TRBJ2-3 NA TRBD2 TRBV7-3 CASSPGLAGEGDTQYF TGTGCCAGCAGCCCGGGACTAGCGGGGGAGGGAGATACGCAGTATTTT
18 TRBJ2-7 NA NA TRBV28 CASSRDRWGGIQTHEQYF TGTGCCAGCAGTCGGGACAGGTGGGGGGGGATTCAGACACACGAGCAGTACTTC
15 TRBJ2-5 NA NA TRBV7-7 CASSLEVSGWETQYF TGTGCCAGCAGCTTAGAGGTTTCAGGATGGGAGACCCAGTACTTC
12 TRBJ1-5 NA NA TRBV2 CASKDRREPQHF TGTGCCAGCAAGGACAGACGAGAGCCCCAGCATTTT
17 TRBJ1-5 once NA TRBV24-1 CATSDDDRLFSNQPQHF TGTGCCACCAGTGACGACGACAGACTTTTTAGCAATCAGCCCCAGCATTTT
15 TRBJ2-7 NA TRBD1 TRBV28 CASSFLGQGVYEQYF TGTGCCAGCAGTTTTTTGGGACAGGGGGTCTACGAGCAGTACTTC
16 TRBJ2-1 NA TRBD2 TRBV4-1 CASSRLFRLAENEQFF TGCGCCAGCAGCCGATTATTCCGGCTAGCGGAAAATGAGCAGTTCTTC
17 TRBJ2-3 NA TRBD2 TRBV29-1 CSVEDPATSGTTDTQYF TGCAGCGTTGAAGATCCGGCGACTAGCGGGACGACAGATACGCAGTATTTT
13 TRBJ1-5 NA TRBD1 TRBV27 CASSFRGTQPQHF TGTGCCAGCAGTTTCAGGGGGACTCAGCCCCAGCATTTT
14 TRBJ2-1 few NA TRBV28 CASSRTGLNNEQFF TGTGCCAGCAGCCGGACTGGACTAAACAATGAGCAGTTCTTC
13 TRBJ2-1 NA NA TRBV7-9 CASSKPGNNEQFF TGTGCCAGCAGCAAACCGGGTAACAATGAGCAGTTCTTC
15 TRBJ1-1 NA TRBD1 TRBV6-5 CASSLDRGRGTEAFF TGTGCCAGCAGCCTTGACAGGGGACGGGGCACTGAAGCTTTCTTT
15 TRBJ2-7 NA TRBD2 TRBV6-5 CASSYRSSGPHEQYF TGTGCCAGCAGTTACAGGTCTAGCGGGCCCCACGAGCAGTACTTC
14 TRBJ2-2 once TRBD2 TRBV19 CASKTSGSNGELFF TGTGCCAGTAAGACTAGCGGGAGTAACGGGGAGCTGTTTTTT
14 TRBJ2-7 NA TRBD2 TRBV5-6 CASSWTGLPYEQYF TGTGCCAGCAGCTGGACGGGACTACCCTACGAGCAGTACTTC
15 TRBJ2-1 NA TRBD2 TRBV11-3 CASSLRGRAFGEQFF TGTGCCAGCAGCTTACGCGGGAGGGCTTTTGGTGAGCAGTTCTTC
13 TRBJ2-1 NA NA TRBV18 CASSPPGPLEQFF TGTGCCAGCTCACCACCGGGCCCCTTGGAGCAGTTCTTC